Listed below are T cell receptor beta chains from one sample, sequenced in a study of vaccination and CD4 T cells after COVID-19. Their antigens are not known. TCRdb reprocessed the PCR reads with MiXCR, giving one entry per CDR3 protein. The sample shows about 13,000 distinct CDR3 sequences, around 52% of them seen only once. Sequencing was performed on CD4+ T cells from blood, cultured in vitro. These receptors originate from a human donor who had recovered from COVID-19. CDR3s include the opening cysteine and the closing phenylalanine or tryptophan. The D gene is left open where the match is weak. The listing skips clone size in some rows; elsewhere it reads once, few, many or a size class.

D gene	clone size	V gene	J gene	CDR3 DNA	CDR3 protein
TRBD2	NA	TRBV19	TRBJ2-1	TGTGCCAGTAGTTCGAGCGGGAGCCCTTCAGAAGAGCAGTTCTTC	CASSSSGSPSEEQFF
NA	NA	TRBV24-1	TRBJ1-6	TGTGCCACCAGTGATTTATACAGGGTTAATTCACCCCTCCACTTT	CATSDLYRVNSPLHF
TRBD1	NA	TRBV5-4	TRBJ2-7	TGTGCCAGCAGCTTCCGACAGGGCGGCGGCGAGCAGTACTTC	CASSFRQGGGEQYF
NA	NA	TRBV18	TRBJ2-3	TGTGCCAGCTCACCCCGACCGGCGATAAGCACAGATACGCAGTATTTT	CASSPRPAISTDTQYF
NA	NA	TRBV10-3	TRBJ2-2	TGTGCCATCAGTGAACGACCGGGACCAGCTCCCGGGGAGCTGTTTTTT	CAISERPGPAPGELFF
NA	few	TRBV11-2	TRBJ2-5	TGTGCCAGCAGGATTCTGGAGACCCAGTACTTC	CASRILETQYF
NA	NA	TRBV20-1	TRBJ1-4	TGCAGTGCTAGTCAGTACTATCGGGGGCAGATCTTAGGGAAACTGTTTTTT	CSASQYYRGQILGKLFF
NA	NA	TRBV7-9	TRBJ1-4	TGTGCCAGCAGCTTGACCACACAGGGCGCTGAAAAACTGTTTTTT	CASSLTTQGAEKLFF
NA	NA	TRBV20-1	TRBJ1-3	TGCAGTGCTAGAGATTGGCGGGGAAATGGAAACACCATATATTTT	CSARDWRGNGNTIYF
TRBD2	NA	TRBV9	TRBJ2-5	TGTGCCAGCAGCGTATTAGCGGGGTACCAAGAGACCCAGTACTTC	CASSVLAGYQETQYF
NA	NA	TRBV6-2/TRBV6-3	TRBJ2-1	TGTGCCAGCAGCAACGGGCGGATTAGCTCCTACAATGAGCAGTTCTTC	CASSNGRISSYNEQFF
TRBD2	NA	TRBV20-1	TRBJ2-2	TGTAGTGCTTTAGTCCGTGAGCGGGGCACCGGGGAGCTGTTTTTT	CSALVRERGTGELFF
TRBD2	NA	TRBV20-1	TRBJ2-5	TGCAGCCAGCGGGAGGAAAACAAAGAGACCCAGTACTTC	CSQREENKETQYF
NA	NA	TRBV28	TRBJ2-3	TGTGCCAGCAGGGGTAATCAGGGACCCACAGATACGCAGTATTTT	CASRGNQGPTDTQYF
NA	NA	TRBV15	TRBJ2-4	TGTGCCACTAGGGGGGGGCGTTCCAAAAACATTCAGTACTTC	CATRGGRSKNIQYF
NA	NA	TRBV20-1	TRBJ2-5	TGCAGTGCCGCTGACGGATACCAAGAGACCCAGTACTTC	CSAADGYQETQYF
NA	NA	TRBV2	TRBJ1-5	TGTGCCAGCAGTGAAGGGATGGACGACAATCAGCCCCAGCATTTT	CASSEGMDDNQPQHF
NA	NA	TRBV7-9	TRBJ2-3	TGTGCCAGCAGCGCCCGAGGGGAGAGCACAGATACGCAGTATTTT	CASSARGESTDTQYF
NA	NA	TRBV7-6	TRBJ1-5	TGTGCCAGCAGCTCGGACAACAATCAGCCCCAGCATTTT	CASSSDNNQPQHF
TRBD2	NA	TRBV20-1	TRBJ2-1	TGCAGTGCTAGACCCGGGACTAGCGGGAGTCACGTCGCCTACAATGAGCAGTTCTTC	CSARPGTSGSHVAYNEQFF
TRBD2	NA	TRBV28	TRBJ2-5	TGTGCCAGCAGTTTAGGACTAGCGGGGACCCAGTACTTC	CASSLGLAGTQYF
NA	few	TRBV7-9	TRBJ1-5	TGTGCCAGCAGCTTACCGGGGTTTAATCAGCCCCAGCATTTT	CASSLPGFNQPQHF
NA	few	TRBV20-1	TRBJ1-1	TGCAGTGCTAGAGAGGGGGGGGTGACTGAAGCTTTCTTT	CSAREGGVTEAFF
NA	NA	TRBV6-1	TRBJ2-3	TGTGCCAGCAGTGAAGCGATGAGCACCCATACGCAGTATTTT	CASSEAMSTHTQYF
TRBD2	NA	TRBV30	TRBJ2-7	TGTGCCTGGAGCATGACTAGCGGGGGCTCGGGCGAGCAGTACTTC	CAWSMTSGGSGEQYF
TRBD2	NA	TRBV3-1	TRBJ2-1	TGTGCCAGCAGCCAAGGGGGACTAGCGGGAGGAGAGCAGTTCTTC	CASSQGGLAGGEQFF
NA	NA	TRBV11-2	TRBJ2-5	TGTGCCAGCAGCTTAGCCGCGGGACAGTATGAGACCCAGTACTTC	CASSLAAGQYETQYF
NA	once	TRBV4-2	TRBJ1-5	TGTGCCAGCAGCCAAGAGGCGGGACTTAGCAATCAGCCCCAGCATTTT	CASSQEAGLSNQPQHF
NA	NA	TRBV20-1	TRBJ1-2	TGCAGTGCCCCCGGGGGAGCGGGCTATGGCTACACCTTC	CSAPGGAGYGYTF
TRBD2	NA	TRBV20-1	TRBJ2-1	TGCAGTGCTAGGAAACTAGCGGGAGAGTCCTACAATGAGCAGTTCTTC	CSARKLAGESYNEQFF
NA	NA	TRBV5-4	TRBJ2-3	TGTGCCAGCAGCGCGTACGGGGATGCCACAGATACGCAGTATTTT	CASSAYGDATDTQYF
NA	once	TRBV12-3/TRBV12-4	TRBJ2-3	TGTGCCAGCAGTTTCTCCTCCAGCACAGATACGCAGTATTTT	CASSFSSSTDTQYF
TRBD1	NA	TRBV12-5	TRBJ1-2	TGTGCTAGTGGTTTGGACAGGGGTCACTATGGCTACACCTTC	CASGLDRGHYGYTF
TRBD1	NA	TRBV7-2	TRBJ2-2	TGTGCCAGCAGCTTCTCCCGGACAGGAACCGCCGGGGAGCTGTTTTTT	CASSFSRTGTAGELFF
NA	NA	TRBV7-9	TRBJ2-3	TGTGCCAGCCAAATGAGCGGCCTCACAGATACGCAGTATTTT	CASQMSGLTDTQYF
NA	NA	TRBV20-1	TRBJ1-6	TGCAGTACTAGAACCCCCGTAATATCATATTCACCCCTCCACTTT	CSTRTPVISYSPLHF
NA	NA	TRBV11-1	TRBJ2-3	TGTGCCAGCAGCTTAGCCGGAGATACGCAGTATTTT	CASSLAGDTQYF
TRBD1	few	TRBV27	TRBJ1-6	TGTGCCACATCAAGACAGGGGATTAGCTCCTATAATTCACCCCTCCACTTT	CATSRQGISSYNSPLHF
NA	NA	TRBV2	TRBJ2-7	TGTGCCAGCCAACAACTCGGATACGAGCAGTACTTC	CASQQLGYEQYF
NA	NA	TRBV6-4	TRBJ2-3	TGTGCCAGCAGTGACACGAGGGCAGATACGCAGTATTTT	CASSDTRADTQYF
NA	NA	TRBV20-1	TRBJ2-1	TGCAGTGCTAGAGACGCTCTACTATTTTACAATGAGCAGTTCTTC	CSARDALLFYNEQFF
TRBD2	once	TRBV10-3	TRBJ2-1	TGTGCCAGCAGTGTGAGTAGCGGGGACTACAATGAGCAGTTCTTC	CASSVSSGDYNEQFF
TRBD1	NA	TRBV5-1	TRBJ1-6	TGCGCCAGCAGCTTGGATATTGACAGGGGTAATTCACCCCTCCACTTT	CASSLDIDRGNSPLHF
TRBD1	NA	TRBV7-7	TRBJ1-1	TGTGCTAGCAGCTTCGACCCTCAGGGGGTGGAGAACACTGAAGCTTTCTTT	CASSFDPQGVENTEAFF
NA	NA	TRBV5-1	TRBJ1-1	TGCGCCAGCAGCTTCGGGGGAACTGAAGCTTTCTTT	CASSFGGTEAFF
NA	NA	TRBV20-1	TRBJ1-5	TGCAGTGCTAGAAGGGTCGTGCAGGGCGACTTATATAGCAATCAGCCCCAGCATTTT	CSARRVVQGDLYSNQPQHF
TRBD2	few	TRBV5-4	TRBJ2-5	TGTGCCTCTCAGCGGGGGCCGTTAGAGACCCAGTACTTC	CASQRGPLETQYF
NA	once	TRBV28	TRBJ2-3	TGTGCCAGCAGCCCTTTTTTAGGGAGCCCAGATACGCAGTATTTT	CASSPFLGSPDTQYF
NA	NA	TRBV2	TRBJ2-7	TGTGCCAGCAGAAGAGGGGAATCGTCCTACGAGCAGTACTTC	CASRRGESSYEQYF
NA	few	TRBV12-3/TRBV12-4	TRBJ1-5	TGTGCCAGCAGTTTAGGCTTCACAAGCAGACCCCAGCATTTT	CASSLGFTSRPQHF
TRBD1	NA	TRBV18	TRBJ2-7	TGTGCCAGCTCACAAGGACAGGGGGCCTACGAGCAGTACTTC	CASSQGQGAYEQYF
NA	NA	TRBV5-6	TRBJ2-5	TGTGCCAGCAGCTTGGGGCAGGGGTATCAGGGAGAGACCCAGTACTTC	CASSLGQGYQGETQYF
TRBD1	NA	TRBV6-5	TRBJ1-1	TGTGCCAGCAGTTACTCGACGCAGGGGGACACTGAAGCTTTCTTT	CASSYSTQGDTEAFF
NA	NA	TRBV11-2	TRBJ2-7	TGTGCCAGCAGCTTAGGGACCGGTCTGTCCTACGAGCAGTACTTC	CASSLGTGLSYEQYF
TRBD1	NA	TRBV12-3/TRBV12-4	TRBJ2-4	TGTGCCAGCAGTTTAGGACCTCGGGACAGCCTTCAGTACTTC	CASSLGPRDSLQYF
NA	NA	TRBV10-3	TRBJ2-2	TGTGCCATCGGTGTGACGATAGCGGTTAACACCGGGGAGCTGTTTTTT	CAIGVTIAVNTGELFF
NA	NA	TRBV4-2	TRBJ1-5	TGTGCCAGCAGCCAAGACAGATATAGCAATCAGCCCCAGCATTTT	CASSQDRYSNQPQHF